This T cell receptor beta chain was identified in a study of tumor-infiltrating lymphocytes in primary liver carcinoma. The ends were cut back, 2 bases at V and 4 bases at J, with 4 bases in the middle. The CDR3 loop spans 12 amino acids. Per the germline V gene, CDR1 is SEHNR and CDR2 is FQNEAQ (reference sequence). Germline DNA was extracted too, while blood RNA derived from unsorted whole blood. Total RNA (around 510 ng) served as template for TCR beta cDNA synthesis primed by a constant-region primer. Libraries of TCR beta came from three nested multiplex PCR rounds with slightly modified ARM-PCR. A C-beta reverse primer was combined with TRBV1-TRBV30 forward primers in the first two PCR rounds, and each round had around 11 cycles. TCRdb reprocessed the multiplex PCR reads via MiXCR and lists one record per CDR3 protein. The table shows 300,000 to 350,000 distinct CDR3 sequences, with more than 55% occurring only once.

The sequenced material came from peripheral blood. This clonotype was obtained from a woman aged 30 to 39 with primary liver carcinoma and hepatitis B virus infection. The rearrangement joins TRBV7-9 to TRBJ2-3; D is undetermined. CDR3 nucleotides: TGTGCCAGCAGCTTAACGGCAGATACGCAGTATTTT. Amino acids: CASSLTADTQYF.